The clone carrying this T cell receptor beta chain was detected once. Antigen specificity is unknown. Data came from immunoSEQ multiplex PCR; TCRdb stores just in-frame clones and leaves some out. The table lists approximately 150,000 clones, 85% to 90% of them singletons, with 2.5% to 4% in the top ten. The data stem from a study of cytomegalovirus exposure and HLA in healthy donors. Notes on the study in general: According to a later analysis, TCR clusters from the first cohort tended to co-occur in the 90 to 150 validation repertoires.

Germline CDR1 reads MNHEY; CDR2 reads SVGAGI. With V trimmed by 5 bases and J by 6 bases, 1 base remained unmatched. This CDR3 has 11 amino acids. Specimen: PBMCs. The rearrangement uses TRBV6-5 and TRBJ2-7; 7 positions match TRBD1. The clonotype originates from a young woman in good health and CMV-seropositive. CDR3 nucleotide sequence: TGTGCCAGCAGTGCAGGGGGCGAGCAGTACTTC. It codes for CASSAGGEQYF.